A single T cell receptor (beta chain) is shown here with its context. cDNA synthesis used a TRAV/TRBV-specific primer set for both chains. Using a constant-region primer together with a V-primer adapter, TCRs were subjected to around 20 PCR cycles of amplification. In TCRdb, the reads were re-called with MiXCR into one record per CDR3 protein. The sample includes approximately 9,800 distinct CDR3 sequences, over 35% of them seen just once. The data are from a study of low-dose radiotherapy and immunotherapy resistance in tumors. Ipilimumab, nivolumab, aspirin, low-dose cyclophosphamide and low-dose radiotherapy were administered to donors. The CDR3 extends over 14 amino acids. Germline V lookup: CDR1 SNHLY, CDR2 FYNNEI. V lost 6 bases to trimming and J lost 2 bases; unmatched junction nucleotides: 2.

The chain couples TRBV2 to TRBJ2-3, with TRBD2 matching over 10 bases. The TCR originated in a human donor with advanced metastatic prostate, ovarian, gallbladder or colorectal cancer (not recorded which). This table probably holds off-target reads from a library built for another chain. CDR3 protein: CASRLAGSTDTQYF. CDR3 sequence (DNA): TGTGCCAGCAGACTAGCGGGATCCACAGATACGCAGTATTTT.